This T cell receptor beta chain was observed in a study of T cells expressing NK-cell markers. About this clonotype: Its target is not known.

The germline gives CDR1 SGDLS, CDR2 YYNGEE. The CDR3 runs to 16 residues. No DNA is given; TCRdb re-called the 5' RACE reads and lists each CDR3 protein once. The listing records some 280,000 distinct CDR3 sequences. Study outcomes and limitations: The HCMV specificity of the expanded NKG2C+ T cell clones stayed unresolved. Leadership of the CD3+CD56-NKG2C+ fraction also belonged to these clonotypes in four donors.

The genes are TRBV9 and TRBJ2-2; TCRdb indicates TRBD2, and absent DNA this call remains unverified. The TCR was taken from a man aged 18-30 years in good health. Material for sequencing was blood T cells: a sorted CD56 or NKG2C T cell subset, CD4+ or CD8+ T cells, or bulk PBMC T cells (not recorded which). This CDR3 reads CASSATGLSNTGELFF.